Detailed here is one T cell receptor beta chain. Its antigen is unidentified. The CDR3 sequence is 11 residues long. Trimming cost V 6 bases and J 4 bases, with 9 bases left between them. The V gene's germline CDR1 is DFQATT and CDR2 SNEGSKA (reference sequence). This entry is derived from a study of cytomegalovirus exposure and HLA in healthy donors. General observations from the study: By HLA locus, TCR association rates varied in a later analysis, with DRB1 showing the most and HLA-C the fewest. The authors enumerated over 150 TCR beta chains as linked to cytomegalovirus.

Amplification used 60 Vbeta primers and 13 Jbeta primers. Some clones are missing from TCRdb's copy, which holds only in-frame ones; the method was immunoSEQ multiplex PCR. The table has about 130,000 clones, 75% to 85% seen once. The clonotype comes from a man aged 25-45 years in good health and CMV-seronegative. This sequence joins TRBV20-1 and TRBJ1-2; D is unclear. The sample consisted of PBMCs. The CDR3 sequence: CSAHGVYGYTF. In nucleotides, the CDR3 is TGCAGTGCGCATGGAGTCTATGGCTACACCTTC.